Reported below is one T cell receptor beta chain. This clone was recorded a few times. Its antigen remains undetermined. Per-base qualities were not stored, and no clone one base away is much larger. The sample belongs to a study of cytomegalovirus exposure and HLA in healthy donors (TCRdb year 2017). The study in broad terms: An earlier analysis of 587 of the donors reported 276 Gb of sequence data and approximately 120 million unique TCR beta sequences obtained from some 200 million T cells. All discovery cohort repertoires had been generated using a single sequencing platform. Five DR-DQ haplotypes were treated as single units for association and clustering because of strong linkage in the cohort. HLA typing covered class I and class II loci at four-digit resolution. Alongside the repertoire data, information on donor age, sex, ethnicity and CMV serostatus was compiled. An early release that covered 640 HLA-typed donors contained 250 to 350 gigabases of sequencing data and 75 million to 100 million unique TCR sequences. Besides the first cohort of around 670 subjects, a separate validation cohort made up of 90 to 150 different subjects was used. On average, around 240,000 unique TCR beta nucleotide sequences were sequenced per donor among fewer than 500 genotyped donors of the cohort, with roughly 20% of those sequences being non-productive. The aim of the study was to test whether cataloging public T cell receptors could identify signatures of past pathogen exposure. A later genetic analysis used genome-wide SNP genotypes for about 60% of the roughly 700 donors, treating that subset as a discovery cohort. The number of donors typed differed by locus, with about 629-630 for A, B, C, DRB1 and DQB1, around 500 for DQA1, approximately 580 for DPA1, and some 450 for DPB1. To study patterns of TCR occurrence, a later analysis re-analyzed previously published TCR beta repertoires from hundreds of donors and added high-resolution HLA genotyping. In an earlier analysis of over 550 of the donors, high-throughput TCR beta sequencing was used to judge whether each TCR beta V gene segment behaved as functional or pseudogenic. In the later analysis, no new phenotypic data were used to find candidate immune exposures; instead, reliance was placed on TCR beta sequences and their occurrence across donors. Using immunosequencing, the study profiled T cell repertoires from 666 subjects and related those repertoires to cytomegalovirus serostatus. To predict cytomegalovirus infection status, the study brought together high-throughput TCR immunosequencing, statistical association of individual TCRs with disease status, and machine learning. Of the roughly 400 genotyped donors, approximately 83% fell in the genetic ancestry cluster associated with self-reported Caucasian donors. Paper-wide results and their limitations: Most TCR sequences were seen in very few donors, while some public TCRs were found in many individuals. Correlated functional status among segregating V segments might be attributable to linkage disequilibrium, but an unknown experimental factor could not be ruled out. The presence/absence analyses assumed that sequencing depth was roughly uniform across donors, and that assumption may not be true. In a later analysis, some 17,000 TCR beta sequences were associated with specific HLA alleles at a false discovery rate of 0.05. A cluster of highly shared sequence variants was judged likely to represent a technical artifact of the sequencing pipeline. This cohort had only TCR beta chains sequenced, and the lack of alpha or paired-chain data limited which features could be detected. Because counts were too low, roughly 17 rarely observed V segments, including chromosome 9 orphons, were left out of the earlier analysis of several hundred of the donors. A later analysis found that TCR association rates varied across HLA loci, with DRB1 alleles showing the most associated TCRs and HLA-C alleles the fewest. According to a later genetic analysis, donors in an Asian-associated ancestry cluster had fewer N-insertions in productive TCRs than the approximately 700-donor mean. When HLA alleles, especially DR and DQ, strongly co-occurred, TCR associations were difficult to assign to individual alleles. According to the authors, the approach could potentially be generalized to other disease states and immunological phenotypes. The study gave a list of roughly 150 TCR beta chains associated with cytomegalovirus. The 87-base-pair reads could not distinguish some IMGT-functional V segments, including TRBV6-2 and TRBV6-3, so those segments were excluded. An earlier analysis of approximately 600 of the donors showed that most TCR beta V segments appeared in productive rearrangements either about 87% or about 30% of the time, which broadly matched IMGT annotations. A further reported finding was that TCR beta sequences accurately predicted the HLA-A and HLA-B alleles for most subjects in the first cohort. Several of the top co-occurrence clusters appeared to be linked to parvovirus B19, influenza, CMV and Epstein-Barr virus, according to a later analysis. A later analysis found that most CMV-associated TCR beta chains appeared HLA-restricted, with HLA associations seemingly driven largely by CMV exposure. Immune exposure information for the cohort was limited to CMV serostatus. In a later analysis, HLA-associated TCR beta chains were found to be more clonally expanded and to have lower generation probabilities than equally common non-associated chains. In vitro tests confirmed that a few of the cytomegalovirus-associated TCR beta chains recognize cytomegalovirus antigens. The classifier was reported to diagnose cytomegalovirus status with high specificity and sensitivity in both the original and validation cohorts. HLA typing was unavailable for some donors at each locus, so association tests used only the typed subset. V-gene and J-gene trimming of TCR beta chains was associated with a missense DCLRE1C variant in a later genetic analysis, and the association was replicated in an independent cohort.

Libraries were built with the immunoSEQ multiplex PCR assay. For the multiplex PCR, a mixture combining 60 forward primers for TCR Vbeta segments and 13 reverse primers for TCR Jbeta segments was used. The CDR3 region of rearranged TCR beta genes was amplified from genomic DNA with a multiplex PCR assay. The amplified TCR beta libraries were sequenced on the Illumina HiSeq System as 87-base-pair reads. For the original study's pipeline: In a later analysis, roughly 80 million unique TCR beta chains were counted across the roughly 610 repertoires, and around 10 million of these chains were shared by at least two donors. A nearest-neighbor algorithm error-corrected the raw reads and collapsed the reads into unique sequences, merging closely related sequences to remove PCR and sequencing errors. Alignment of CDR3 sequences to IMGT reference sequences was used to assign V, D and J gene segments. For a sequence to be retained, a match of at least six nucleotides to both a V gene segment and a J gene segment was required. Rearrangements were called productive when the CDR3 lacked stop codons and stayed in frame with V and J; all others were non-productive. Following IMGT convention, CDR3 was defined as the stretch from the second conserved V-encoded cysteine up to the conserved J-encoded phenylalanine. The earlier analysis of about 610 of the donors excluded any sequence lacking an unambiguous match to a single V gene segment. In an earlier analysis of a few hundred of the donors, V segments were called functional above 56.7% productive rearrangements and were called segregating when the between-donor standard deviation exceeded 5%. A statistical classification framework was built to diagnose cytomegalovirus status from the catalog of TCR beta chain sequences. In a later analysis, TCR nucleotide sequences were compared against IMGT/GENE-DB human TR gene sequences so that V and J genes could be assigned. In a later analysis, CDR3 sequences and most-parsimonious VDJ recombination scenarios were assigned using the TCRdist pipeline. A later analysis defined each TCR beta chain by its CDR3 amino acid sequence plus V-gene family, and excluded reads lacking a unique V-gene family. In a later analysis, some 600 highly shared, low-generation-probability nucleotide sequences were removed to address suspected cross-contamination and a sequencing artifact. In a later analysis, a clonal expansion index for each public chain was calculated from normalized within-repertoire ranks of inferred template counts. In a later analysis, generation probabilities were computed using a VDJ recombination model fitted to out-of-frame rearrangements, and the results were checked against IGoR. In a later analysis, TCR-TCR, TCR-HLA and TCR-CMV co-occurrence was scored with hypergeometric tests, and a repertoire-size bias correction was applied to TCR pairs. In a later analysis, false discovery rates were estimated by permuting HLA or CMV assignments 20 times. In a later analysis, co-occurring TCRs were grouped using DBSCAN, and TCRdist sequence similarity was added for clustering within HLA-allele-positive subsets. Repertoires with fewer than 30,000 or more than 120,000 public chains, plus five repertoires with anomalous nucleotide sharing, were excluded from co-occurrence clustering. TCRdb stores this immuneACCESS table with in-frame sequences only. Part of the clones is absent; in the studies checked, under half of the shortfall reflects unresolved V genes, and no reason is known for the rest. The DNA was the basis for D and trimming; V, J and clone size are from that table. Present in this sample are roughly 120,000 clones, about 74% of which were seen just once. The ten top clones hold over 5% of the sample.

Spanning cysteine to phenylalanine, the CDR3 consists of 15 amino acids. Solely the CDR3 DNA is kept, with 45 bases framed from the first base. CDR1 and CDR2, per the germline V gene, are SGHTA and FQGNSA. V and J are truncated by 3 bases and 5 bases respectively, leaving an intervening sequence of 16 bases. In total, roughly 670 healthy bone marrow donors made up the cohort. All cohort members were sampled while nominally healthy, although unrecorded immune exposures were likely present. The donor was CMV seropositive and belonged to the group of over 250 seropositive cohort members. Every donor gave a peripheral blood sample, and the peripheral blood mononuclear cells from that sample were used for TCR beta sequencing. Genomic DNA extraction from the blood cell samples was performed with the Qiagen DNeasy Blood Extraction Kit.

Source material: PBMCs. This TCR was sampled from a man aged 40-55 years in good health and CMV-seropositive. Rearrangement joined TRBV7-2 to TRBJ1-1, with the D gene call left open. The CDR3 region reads CASSFKTVRRTEAFF. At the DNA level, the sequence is TGTGCCAGCAGCTTCAAGACCGTTCGGCGGACTGAAGCTTTCTTT.